The source of this T cell receptor beta chain is a study of T cell responses to AZD1222 COVID-19 vaccine. Findings and limits, study-wide: Donors were mostly white British, more females; clonal diversity possibly underestimated.

Points on this clone: Its antigen is as yet unknown.

Sequencing used immunoSEQ multiplex PCR; TCRdb keeps in-frame clones, though not all of them. The sample contains some 64,000 clones, 85% to 95% of which appear only once. This TCR was recovered from an adult who received the MenACWY meningococcal vaccine as a control. The sample here was peripheral blood, taken 28 days after the second dose of the MenACWY control vaccine.

The CDR3 sequence is CASSLGTGQETQYF. CDR3 nucleotides: TGTGCCAGCAGCTTAGGGACAGGCCAAGAGACCCAGTACTTC. V and J are TRBV5-4 and TRBJ2-5; 8 bases are a match to TRBD1. CDR1 is SGHNT and CDR2 is YYREEE in the germline V gene (reference sequence). This CDR3 has 14 amino acids. Trimming removed 2 bases from V and 1 base from J; junction bases left unmatched: 1.